This T cell receptor beta chain comes out of a study of T-cell reconstitution after alpha-beta-depleted transplantation in children (dated by TCRdb to 2016 to 2018). In terms of the full investigation: T-cell immune reconstitution after TCRalphabeta/CD19-depleted allogeneic hematopoietic cell transplantation in children was quantitatively tracked in the study by means of TCR repertoire profiling. General study outcomes and caveats: The apparently early recovery of alphabetaT-cell counts about two months after transplant reportedly depended on only several hundred rapidly expanded clones that came from non-depleted graft cells. Over the following months the frequencies of hyperexpanded clones went down, and after one year T-cell counts and TCRbeta diversity were mostly credited to newly produced T cells. The high TCRbeta diversity at day 60 in some patients was ascribed to recipient T cells and intrathymic progenitors that had survived conditioning.

Sample treatment or condition, as interpreted from the label and publication: allogeneic hematopoietic cell transplantation with graft depleted of TCRalphabeta T cells and CD19 B cells. The children who served as transplant recipients had been given grafts of TCRalphabeta/CD19-depleted allogeneic hematopoietic cells. V is clipped by 0 bases and J by 3 bases, and the sequence between their germline boundaries is 9 bases long. The CDR3 spans 14 residues, from the cysteine through the phenylalanine. The retained sequence is limited to the CDR3, 42 bases, with the frame set at the first base. The germline V gene (reference sequence) specifies DFQATT as CDR1 and SNEGSKA as CDR2. The library relied on PCR. Data came from an Illumina HiSeq 2500. TCR library preparation used molecular barcoding, with unique molecular identifiers applied to normalize quantification of the TCRbeta repertoire. TCRdb redid the processing of the public reads, applying fastp at Q25 and MiXCR, and retained in-frame beta chains. All rows with the same CDR3 protein become a single entry with the most common DNA and genes. In all, the sample holds 580,000 or so distinct CDR3 sequences, and 20% to 25% of those were seen once. Roughly 14% of the sample is in the top ten clones.

Regarding this clonotype: Its cognate antigen has yet to be identified. Base qualities are not at hand, and no much larger clone is one base apart.

This TCR was recovered from a boy younger than two who had a stem cell transplant for acute myeloid leukemia, so the T cells may come from the graft donor. The V and J genes are TRBV20-1 and TRBJ1-5, with the D gene uncertain. Sequencing was performed on PBMCs, mostly from graft donor cells, taken 360 days after TCRalphabeta/CD19-depleted stem cell transplant. The CDR3 reads CSARDMGFNQPQHF. The sequence in DNA is TGCAGTGCTAGAGATATGGGGTTCAATCAGCCCCAGCATTTT.